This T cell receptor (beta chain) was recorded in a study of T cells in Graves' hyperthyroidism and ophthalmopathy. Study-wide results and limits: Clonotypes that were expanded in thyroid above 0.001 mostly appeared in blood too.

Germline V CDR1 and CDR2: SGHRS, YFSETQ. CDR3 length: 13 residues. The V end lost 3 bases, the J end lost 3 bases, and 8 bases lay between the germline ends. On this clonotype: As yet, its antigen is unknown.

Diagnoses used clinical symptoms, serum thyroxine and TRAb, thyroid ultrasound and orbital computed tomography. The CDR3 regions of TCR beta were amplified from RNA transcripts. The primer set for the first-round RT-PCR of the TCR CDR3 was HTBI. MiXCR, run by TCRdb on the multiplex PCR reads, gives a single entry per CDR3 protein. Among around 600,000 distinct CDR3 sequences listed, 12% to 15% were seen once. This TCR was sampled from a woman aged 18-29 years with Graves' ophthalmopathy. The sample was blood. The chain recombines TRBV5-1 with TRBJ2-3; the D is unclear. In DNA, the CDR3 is TGCGCCAGCAGCTCGCAGGCTACAGATACGCAGTATTTT. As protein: CASSSQATDTQYF.